The T cell receptor (beta chain) under discussion was sequenced for a study of shared clonotypes between healthy human individuals. As for the study in general: A couple of women and a few men aged 18 to 49 served as donors.

The study drew its donors from healthy HIV-negative adults without recent acute infections or vaccinations. The donors were all Caucasian adults (living in Nashville, Tennessee). In the original analysis: Junction-only immunoSEQ data arrived without quality scores, meaning filtering differed. TCRdb's copy holds only in-frame clones and misses some; the assay was immunoSEQ multiplex PCR. That table supplies the V and J calls and clone size; D and trimming were determined from the DNA. This table holds roughly 500,000 clones, more than 65% found once. Sequencing was done on a sample of PBMCs. This clonotype originated in a woman aged 40-49 years in good health. Some clones in this sample may be carry-over from other donors' samples.

In DNA, the CDR3 is TGTGCCAGCAGCCGGCGGGACAGTAGCACAGATACGCAGTATTTT. It specifies CASSRRDSSTDTQYF. This chain uses TRBV7-9 with TRBJ2-3, with a weak D call TRBD1 (7 bases). This CDR3 is built from 15 residues. Germline V lookup: CDR1 SEHNR, CDR2 FQNEAQ (reference sequence). The V end was cut by 5 bases, the J end by 0 bases, with 12 bases between.